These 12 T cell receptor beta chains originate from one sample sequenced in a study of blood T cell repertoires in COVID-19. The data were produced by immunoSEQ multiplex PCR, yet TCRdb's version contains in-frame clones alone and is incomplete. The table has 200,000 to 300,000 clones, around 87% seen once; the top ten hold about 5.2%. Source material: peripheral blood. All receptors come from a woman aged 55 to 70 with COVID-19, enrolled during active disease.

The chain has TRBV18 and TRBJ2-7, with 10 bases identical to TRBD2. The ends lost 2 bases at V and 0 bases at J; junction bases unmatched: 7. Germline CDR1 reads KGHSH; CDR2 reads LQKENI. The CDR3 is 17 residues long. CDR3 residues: CASSPKPLAGPSYEQYF. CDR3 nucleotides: TGTGCCAGCTCACCAAAACCACTAGCGGGGCCCTCCTACGAGCAGTACTTC. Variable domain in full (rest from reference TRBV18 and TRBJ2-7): NAGVMQNPRHLVRRRGQEARLRCSPMKGHSHVYWYRQLPEEGLKFMVYLQKENIIDESGMPKERFSAEFPKEGPSILRIQQVVRGDSAAYFCASSPKPLAGPSYEQYFGPGTRLTVT.

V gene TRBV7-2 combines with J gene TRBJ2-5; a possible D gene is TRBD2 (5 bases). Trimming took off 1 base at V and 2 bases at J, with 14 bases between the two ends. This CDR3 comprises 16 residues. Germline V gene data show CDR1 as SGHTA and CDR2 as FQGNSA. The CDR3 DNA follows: TGTGCCAGCAGCTTAGTTTTACTAGACGGGCAAGAGACCCAGTACTTC. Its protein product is CASSLVLLDGQETQYF.

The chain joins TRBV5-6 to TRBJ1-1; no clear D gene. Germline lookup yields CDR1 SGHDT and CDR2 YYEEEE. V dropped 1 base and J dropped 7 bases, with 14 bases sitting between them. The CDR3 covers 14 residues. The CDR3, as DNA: TGTGCCAGCAGCTTGTTGGGGAGGTCGGGTGAAGCTTTCTTT. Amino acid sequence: CASSLLGRSGEAFF.

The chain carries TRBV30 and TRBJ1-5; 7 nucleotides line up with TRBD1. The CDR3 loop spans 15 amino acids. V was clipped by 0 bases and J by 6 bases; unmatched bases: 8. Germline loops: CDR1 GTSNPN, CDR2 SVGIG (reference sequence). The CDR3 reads CAWSVPVGQSQPQHF. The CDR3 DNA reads TGTGCCTGGAGTGTACCGGTGGGACAGAGTCAGCCCCAGCATTTT.

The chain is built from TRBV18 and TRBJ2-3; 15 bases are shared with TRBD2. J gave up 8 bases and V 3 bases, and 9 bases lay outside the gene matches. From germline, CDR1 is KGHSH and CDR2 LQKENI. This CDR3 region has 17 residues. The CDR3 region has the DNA TGTGCCAGCTCACCTCTAGGACTAGCGGGAGGGCCAGGTACGCAGTATTTT. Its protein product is CASSPLGLAGGPGTQYF.

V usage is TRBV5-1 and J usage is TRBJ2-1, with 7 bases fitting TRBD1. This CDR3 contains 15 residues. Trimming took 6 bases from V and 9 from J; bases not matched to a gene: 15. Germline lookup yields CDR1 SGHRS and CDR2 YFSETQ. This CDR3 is CASTSGRGNGGEQFF. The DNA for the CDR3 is TGCGCCAGCACCTCGGGCAGGGGGAATGGCGGTGAGCAGTTCTTC.

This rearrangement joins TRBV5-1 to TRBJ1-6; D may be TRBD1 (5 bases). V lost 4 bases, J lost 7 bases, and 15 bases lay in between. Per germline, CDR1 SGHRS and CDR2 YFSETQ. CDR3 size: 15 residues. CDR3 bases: TGCGCCAGCAGCCCCACCCAGGGCGCCAATTCACCCCTCCACTTT. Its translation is CASSPTQGANSPLHF.

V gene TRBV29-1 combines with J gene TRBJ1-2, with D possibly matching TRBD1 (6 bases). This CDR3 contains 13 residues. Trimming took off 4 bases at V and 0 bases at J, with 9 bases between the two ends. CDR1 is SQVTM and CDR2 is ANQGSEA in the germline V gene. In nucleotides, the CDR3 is TGCAGCGTTGCGGACAGCTCTAACTATGGCTACACCTTC. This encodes CSVADSSNYGYTF.

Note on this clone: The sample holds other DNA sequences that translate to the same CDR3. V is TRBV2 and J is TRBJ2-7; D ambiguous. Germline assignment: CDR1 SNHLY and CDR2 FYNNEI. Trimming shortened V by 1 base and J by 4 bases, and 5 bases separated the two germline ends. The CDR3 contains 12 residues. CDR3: CASSEGVYEQYF. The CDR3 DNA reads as TGTGCCAGCAGTGAAGGTGTATACGAGCAGTACTTC.

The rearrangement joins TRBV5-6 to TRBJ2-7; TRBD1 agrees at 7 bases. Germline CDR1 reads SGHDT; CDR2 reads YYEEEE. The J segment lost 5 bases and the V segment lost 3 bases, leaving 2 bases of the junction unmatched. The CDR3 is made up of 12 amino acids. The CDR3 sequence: CASSSTGDEQYF. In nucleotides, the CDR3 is TGTGCCAGCAGCTCCACAGGGGACGAGCAGTACTTC.

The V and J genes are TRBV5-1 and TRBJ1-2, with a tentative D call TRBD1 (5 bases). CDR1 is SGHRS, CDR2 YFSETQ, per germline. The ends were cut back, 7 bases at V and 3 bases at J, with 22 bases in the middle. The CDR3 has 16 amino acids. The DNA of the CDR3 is TGCGCCAGCGGTGGGGCAGGGCGAACCTCCCACTATGGCTACACCTTC. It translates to CASGGAGRTSHYGYTF.

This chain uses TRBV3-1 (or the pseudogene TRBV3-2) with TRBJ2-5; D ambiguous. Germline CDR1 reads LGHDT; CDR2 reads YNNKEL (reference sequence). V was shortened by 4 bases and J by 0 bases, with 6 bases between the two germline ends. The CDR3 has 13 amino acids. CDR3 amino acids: CASSRRNQETQYF. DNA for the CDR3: TGTGCCAGCAGCCGGCGGAACCAAGAGACCCAGTACTTC.